Detailed here is one T cell receptor beta chain. The sample originates from a study of control samples from healthy donors and cancer patients. Clones were read by immunoSEQ multiplex PCR, and TCRdb kept only the in-frame ones, dropping some. The sample yields approximately 85,000 clones, 85% to 90% seen once. The material sequenced was blood. The receptor comes from a woman aged 55-69 years in good health.

This chain's CDR3 is CASSLGDRSWDRELFF. Here the CDR3 DNA reads TGTGCCAGCAGTTTGGGAGACAGAAGCTGGGACCGGGAGCTGTTTTTT. This sequence joins TRBV28 and TRBJ2-2, with D tentatively TRBD1 or TRBD2 (5 bases each). Per the germline V gene, CDR1 is MDHEN and CDR2 is SYDVKM. The CDR3 spans 16 residues. V was cut by 3 bases and J by 9 bases, with 20 bases left in between.